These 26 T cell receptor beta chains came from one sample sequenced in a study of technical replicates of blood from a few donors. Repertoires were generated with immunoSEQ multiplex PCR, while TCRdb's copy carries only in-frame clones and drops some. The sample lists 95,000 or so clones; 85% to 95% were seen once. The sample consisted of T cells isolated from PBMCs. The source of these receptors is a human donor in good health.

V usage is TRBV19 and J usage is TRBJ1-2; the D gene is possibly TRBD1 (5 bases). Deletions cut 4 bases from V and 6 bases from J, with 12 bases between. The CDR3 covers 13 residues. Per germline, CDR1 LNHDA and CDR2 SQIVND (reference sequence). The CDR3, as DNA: TGTGCCAGTAGTACATTAGGGGATCATGGCTACACCTTC. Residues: CASSTLGDHGYTF. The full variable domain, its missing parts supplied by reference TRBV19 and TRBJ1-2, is DGGITQSPKYLFRKEGQNVTLSCEQNLNHDAMYWYRQDPGQGLRLIYYSQIVNDFQKGDIAEGYSVSREKKESFPLTVTSAQKNPTAFYLCASSTLGDHGYTFGSGTRLTVV.

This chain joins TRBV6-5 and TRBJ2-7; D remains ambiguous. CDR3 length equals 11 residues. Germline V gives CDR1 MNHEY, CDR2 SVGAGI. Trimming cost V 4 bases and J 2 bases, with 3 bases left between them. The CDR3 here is CASSSPYEQYF. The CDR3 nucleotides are TGTGCCAGCAGTTCTCCCTACGAGCAGTACTTC.

The CDR3 loop is CASSPTSGPRDTQYF. For the CDR3, the DNA is TGCGCCAGCAGCCCCACTAGCGGACCCAGAGATACGCAGTATTTT. V gene TRBV4-3 combines with J gene TRBJ2-3, with 8 bases that match TRBD2. The germline V gene has CDR1 LGHNA and CDR2 YSLEER. The CDR3 runs to 15 residues. With 4 bases clipped from V and 5 bases from J, the junction kept 8 bases outside the gene matches.

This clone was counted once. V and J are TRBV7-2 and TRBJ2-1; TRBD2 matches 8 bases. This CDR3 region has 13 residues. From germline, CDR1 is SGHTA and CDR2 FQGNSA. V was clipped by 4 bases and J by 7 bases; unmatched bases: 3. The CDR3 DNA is TGTGCCAGCAGCTCTTCGGGAGGGAATGAGCAGTTCTTC. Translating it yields CASSSSGGNEQFF.

CDR3 residues: CASGPQTSGRGSYNEQFF. The CDR3 nucleotides are TGTGCTAGTGGTCCCCAGACTAGCGGGAGGGGTTCCTACAATGAGCAGTTCTTC. V is TRBV12-5 and J is TRBJ2-1; TRBD2 matches 14 bases. The CDR3 is made up of 18 amino acids. With 5 bases clipped from V and 1 base from J, the junction kept 7 bases outside the gene matches. In germline, CDR1 is LGHNT, CDR2 FRNRAP.

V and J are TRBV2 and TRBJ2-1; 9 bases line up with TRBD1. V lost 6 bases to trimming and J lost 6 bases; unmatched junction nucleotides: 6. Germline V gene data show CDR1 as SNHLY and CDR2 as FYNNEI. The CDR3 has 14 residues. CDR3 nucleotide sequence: TGTGCCAGCAGACACAGGGGGCAAGGCAATGAGCAGTTCTTC. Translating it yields CASRHRGQGNEQFF.

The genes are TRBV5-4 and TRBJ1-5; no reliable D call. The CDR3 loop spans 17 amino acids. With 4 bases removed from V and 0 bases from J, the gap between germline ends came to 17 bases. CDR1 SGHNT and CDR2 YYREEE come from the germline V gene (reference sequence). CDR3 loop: CASSAKVQEASNQPQHF. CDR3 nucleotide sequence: TGTGCCAGCAGCGCCAAAGTCCAGGAAGCTAGCAATCAGCCCCAGCATTTT.

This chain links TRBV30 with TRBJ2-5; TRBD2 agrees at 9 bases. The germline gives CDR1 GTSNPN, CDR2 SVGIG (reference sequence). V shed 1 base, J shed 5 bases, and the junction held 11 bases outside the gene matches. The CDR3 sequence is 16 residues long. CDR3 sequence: CAWSAGILAGSETQYF. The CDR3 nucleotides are TGTGCCTGGAGTGCTGGTATACTAGCGGGTTCGGAGACCCAGTACTTC.

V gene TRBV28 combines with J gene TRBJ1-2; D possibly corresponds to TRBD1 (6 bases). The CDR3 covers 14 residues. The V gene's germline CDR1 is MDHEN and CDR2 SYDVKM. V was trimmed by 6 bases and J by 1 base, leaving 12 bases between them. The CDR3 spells CASRRMDSNYGYTF. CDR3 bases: TGTGCCAGCAGACGCATGGACAGTAACTATGGCTACACCTTC.

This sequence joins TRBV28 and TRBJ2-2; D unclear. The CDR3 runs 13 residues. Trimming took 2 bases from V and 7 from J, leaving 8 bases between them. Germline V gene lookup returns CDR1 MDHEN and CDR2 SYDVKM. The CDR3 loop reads CASSLEVNGELFF. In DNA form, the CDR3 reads TGTGCCAGCAGTTTAGAGGTGAACGGGGAGCTGTTTTTT.

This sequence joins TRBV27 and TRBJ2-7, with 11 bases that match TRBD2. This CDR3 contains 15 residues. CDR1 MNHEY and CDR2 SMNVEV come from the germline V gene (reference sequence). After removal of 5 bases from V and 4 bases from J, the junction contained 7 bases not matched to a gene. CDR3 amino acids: CASSPIAGGVYEQYF. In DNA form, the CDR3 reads TGTGCCAGCAGTCCTATAGCGGGGGGGGTATACGAGCAGTACTTC.

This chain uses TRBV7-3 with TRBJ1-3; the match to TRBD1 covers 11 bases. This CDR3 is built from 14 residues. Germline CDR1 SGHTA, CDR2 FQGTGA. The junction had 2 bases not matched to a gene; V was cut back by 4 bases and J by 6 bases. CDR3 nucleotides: TGTGCCAGCAGCTCCGGACAGGGGGCAAACACCATATATTTT. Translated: CASSSGQGANTIYF.

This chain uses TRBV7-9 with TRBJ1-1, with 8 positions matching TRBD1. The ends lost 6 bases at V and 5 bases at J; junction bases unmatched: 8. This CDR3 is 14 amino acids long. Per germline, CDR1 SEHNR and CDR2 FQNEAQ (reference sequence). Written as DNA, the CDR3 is TGTGCCAGCAGTGCAGGGGGCTATGGGACTGAAGCTTTCTTT. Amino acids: CASSAGGYGTEAFF.

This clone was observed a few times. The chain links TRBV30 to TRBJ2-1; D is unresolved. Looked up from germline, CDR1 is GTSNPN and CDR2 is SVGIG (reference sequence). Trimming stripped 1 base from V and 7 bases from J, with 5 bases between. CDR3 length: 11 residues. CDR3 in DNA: TGTGCCTGGAGTGAGCCTAATGAGCAGTTCTTC. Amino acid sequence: CAWSEPNEQFF.

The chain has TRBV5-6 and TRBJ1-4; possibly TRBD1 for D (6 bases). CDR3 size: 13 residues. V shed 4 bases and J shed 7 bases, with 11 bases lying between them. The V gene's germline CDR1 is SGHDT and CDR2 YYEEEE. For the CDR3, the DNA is TGTGCCAGCAGCAGCAGGGGCGGTGAAAAACTGTTTTTT. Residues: CASSSRGGEKLFF.

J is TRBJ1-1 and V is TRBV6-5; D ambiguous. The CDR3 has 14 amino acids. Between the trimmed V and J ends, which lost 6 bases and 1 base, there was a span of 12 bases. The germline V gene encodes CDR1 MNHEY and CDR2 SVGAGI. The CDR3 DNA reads TGTGCCAGCAGGTCCGAGACAAGGAACACTGAAGCTTTCTTT. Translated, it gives CASRSETRNTEAFF.

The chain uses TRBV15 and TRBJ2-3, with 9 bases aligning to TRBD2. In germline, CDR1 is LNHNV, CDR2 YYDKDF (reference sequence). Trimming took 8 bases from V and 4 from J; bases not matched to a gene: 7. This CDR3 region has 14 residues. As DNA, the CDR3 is TGTGCCACCGAGGCGGGAGGGTACCCAGATACGCAGTATTTT. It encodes CATEAGGYPDTQYF.

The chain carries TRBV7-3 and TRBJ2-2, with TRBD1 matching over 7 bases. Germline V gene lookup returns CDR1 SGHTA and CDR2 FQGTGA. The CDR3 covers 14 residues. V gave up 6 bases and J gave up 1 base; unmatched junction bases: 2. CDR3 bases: TGTGCCAGCAGAAGGGACAGGAACACCGGGGAGCTGTTTTTT. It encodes CASRRDRNTGELFF.

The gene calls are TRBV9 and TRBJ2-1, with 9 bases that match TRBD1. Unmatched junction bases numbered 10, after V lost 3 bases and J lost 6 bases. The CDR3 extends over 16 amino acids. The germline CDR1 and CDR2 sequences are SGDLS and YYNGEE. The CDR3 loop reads CASSEGGGTGSNEQFF. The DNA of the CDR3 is TGTGCCAGCAGCGAGGGAGGAGGGACAGGGTCCAATGAGCAGTTCTTC. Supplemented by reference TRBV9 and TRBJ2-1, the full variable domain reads DSGVTQTPKHLITATGQRVTLRCSPRSGDLSVYWYQQSLDQGLQFLIQYYNGEERAKGNILERFSAQQFPDLHSELNLSSLELGDSALYFCASSEGGGTGSNEQFFGPGTRLTVL.

The CDR3 DNA is TGTGCCAGTAGTATTGGTGGGGCTTCAAAGACTGAAGCTTTCTTT. Translated, it gives CASSIGGASKTEAFF. The chain joins TRBV19 to TRBJ1-1, with D maybe TRBD1 (5 bases). Germline CDR1 and CDR2: LNHDA and SQIVND (reference sequence). Trimming left V 3 bases short and J 5 bases short, with 16 bases between. The CDR3 extends over 15 amino acids. Supplemented by reference TRBV19 and TRBJ1-1, the full variable domain reads DGGITQSPKYLFRKEGQNVTLSCEQNLNHDAMYWYRQDPGQGLRLIYYSQIVNDFQKGDIAEGYSVSREKKESFPLTVTSAQKNPTAFYLCASSIGGASKTEAFFGQGTRLTVV.

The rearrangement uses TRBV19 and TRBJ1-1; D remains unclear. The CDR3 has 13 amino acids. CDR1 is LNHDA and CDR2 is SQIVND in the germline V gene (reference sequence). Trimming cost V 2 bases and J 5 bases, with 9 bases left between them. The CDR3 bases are TGTGCCAGTAGTATAAGAGGTCGTACTGAAGCTTTCTTT. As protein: CASSIRGRTEAFF. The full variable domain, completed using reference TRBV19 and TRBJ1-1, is DGGITQSPKYLFRKEGQNVTLSCEQNLNHDAMYWYRQDPGQGLRLIYYSQIVNDFQKGDIAEGYSVSREKKESFPLTVTSAQKNPTAFYLCASSIRGRTEAFFGQGTRLTVV.

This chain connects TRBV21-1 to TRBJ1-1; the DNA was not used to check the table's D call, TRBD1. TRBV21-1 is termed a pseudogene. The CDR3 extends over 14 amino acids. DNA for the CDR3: TGTGCCAGCAACTCCCCGACAGGGGGCACTGAAGCTTTCTTT. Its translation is CASNSPTGGTEAFF.

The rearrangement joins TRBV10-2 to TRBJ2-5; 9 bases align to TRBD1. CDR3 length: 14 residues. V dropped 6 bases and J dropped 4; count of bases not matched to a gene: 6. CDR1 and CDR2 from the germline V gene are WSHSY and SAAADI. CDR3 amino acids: CASSGTGGPETQYF. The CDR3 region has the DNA TGCGCCAGCAGCGGCACAGGGGGCCCAGAGACCCAGTACTTC.

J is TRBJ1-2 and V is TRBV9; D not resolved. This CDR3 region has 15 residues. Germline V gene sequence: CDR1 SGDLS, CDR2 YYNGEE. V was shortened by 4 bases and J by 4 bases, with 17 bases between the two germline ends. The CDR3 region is CASSPDGDLGYGYTF. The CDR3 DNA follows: TGTGCCAGCAGCCCAGACGGGGATTTGGGCTATGGCTACACCTTC.

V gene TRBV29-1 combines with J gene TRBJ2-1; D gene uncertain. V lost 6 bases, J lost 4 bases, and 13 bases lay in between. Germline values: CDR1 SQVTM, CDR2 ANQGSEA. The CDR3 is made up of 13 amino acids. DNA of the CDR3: TGCAGCGTCGGAGTGGATCCTTACAATGAGCAGTTCTTC. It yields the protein CSVGVDPYNEQFF.

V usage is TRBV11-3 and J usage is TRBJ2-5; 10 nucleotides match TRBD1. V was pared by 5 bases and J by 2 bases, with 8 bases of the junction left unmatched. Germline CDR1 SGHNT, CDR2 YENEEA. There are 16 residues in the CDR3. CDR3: CASSREGQGVQETQYF. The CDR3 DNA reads TGTGCCAGCAGCCGAGAAGGACAGGGGGTTCAAGAGACCCAGTACTTC.